This passage covers 5 T cell receptor beta chains from one sample sequenced in a study of technical replicates of blood from a few donors. The repertoire was sequenced with immunoSEQ multiplex PCR; TCRdb's copy has only in-frame clones and lacks some. The sample lists 85,000 to 100,000 clones, about nine tenths seen once, with under 0.3% in the top ten. Sequenced input: T cells isolated from PBMCs. The receptors come from a human donor in good health.

In DNA, the CDR3 is TGTGCCAGTAGTATAAGGTGGGGTGCCGGGAACCCTTTTTACGAGCAGTACTTC. Translated: CASSIRWGAGNPFYEQYF. The chain couples TRBV19 to TRBJ2-7; a possible D gene is TRBD2 (5 bases). The V and J ends lost 2 bases and 4 bases respectively, with 24 bases between them. CDR1 LNHDA and CDR2 SQIVND come from the germline V gene (reference sequence). The CDR3 is 18 amino acids.

This clone was counted once. V usage is TRBV2 and J usage is TRBJ2-1, with 7 bases that match TRBD2. The germline V gene has CDR1 SNHLY and CDR2 FYNNEI. The CDR3 runs to 13 residues. The junction had 0 bases not matched to a gene; V was cut back by 7 bases and J by 0 bases. In DNA form, the CDR3 reads TGTGCCAGCATAGCGGGCTCCTACAATGAGCAGTTCTTC. It translates to CASIAGSYNEQFF. Variable domain in full (rest from reference TRBV2 and TRBJ2-1): EPEVTQTPSHQVTQMGQEVILRCVPISNHLYFYWYRQILGQKVEFLVSFYNNEISEKSEIFDDQFSVERPDGSNFTLKIRSTKLEDSAMYFCASIAGSYNEQFFGPGTRLTVL.

The V and J genes are TRBV7-2 and TRBJ1-2; no clear D gene. CDR1 and CDR2 from the germline V gene are SGHTA and FQGNSA. Trimming cost V 1 base and J 8 bases, with 8 bases left between them. This CDR3 has 12 residues. CDR3 in amino acids: CASSLGWHGYTF. The CDR3 nucleotides are TGTGCCAGCAGCTTAGGGTGGCACGGCTACACCTTC.

The rearrangement uses TRBV7-9 and TRBJ2-2, with no clear D. Trimming left V 10 bases short and J 7 bases short, with 10 bases between. From germline, CDR1 is SEHNR and CDR2 FQNEAQ (reference sequence). This CDR3 has 11 residues. This chain's CDR3 is CAKELIGELFF. In nucleotides, the CDR3 is TGTGCCAAAGAGCTTATCGGGGAGCTGTTTTTT.

V gene TRBV7-9 combines with J gene TRBJ1-3, with D unresolved. Trimming pared 8 bases from V and 1 base from J, leaving 3 bases between. Germline loops: CDR1 SEHNR, CDR2 FQNEAQ (reference sequence). The CDR3 is made up of 11 amino acids. DNA for the CDR3: TGTGCCAGCTCTTCTGGAAACACCATATATTTT. It specifies CASSSGNTIYF. Filled out from reference TRBV7-9 and TRBJ1-3, the complete variable domain reads DTGVSQNPRHKITKRGQNVTFRCDPISEHNRLYWYRQTLGQGPEFLTYFQNEAQLEKSRLLSDRFSAERPKGSFSTLEIQRTEQGDSAMYLCASSSGNTIYFGEGSWLTVV.